This T cell receptor beta chain is drawn from a study of T cell responses to AZD1222 COVID-19 vaccine (dated by TCRdb to the early 2020s). Notes on the research overall: AZD1222 recipients whose second dose came at about 4 weeks and those whose second dose came at about 12 weeks were combined into one group, since spike-specific TCR depth and breadth did not differ between the two schedules. TCR sequencing was performed for roughly 250 trial participants, of whom 207 were given two doses of AZD1222 and some 26 were given two doses of MenACWY control vaccine. Enrollment into the trials was organized by age into subgroups of 18-55, 56-69 and 70-plus years, and those subgroups contained approximately 160, 26 and 62 TCR-sequenced participants, respectively. Overall study results and their limits: In the small 56-69-year group, the increase in depth fell short of significance, most likely because of low power. Reportedly, close to half of the unique spike-specific TCRs recognized epitopes lying outside the regions that are mutated in the B.1.351 and B.1.1.7 variants. Conclusions about previously exposed vaccinees were limited because only 6 or 7 AZD1222 recipients were SARS-CoV-2 seropositive at baseline. No day 14 peak-response samples were available, so repertoires were characterized only after the peak T cell response. CD4 TCRs associated with the vaccine covered the entire spike protein, and the dominant responses were in regions 160-218 and 743-854. After two AZD1222 doses, spike-specific TCR breadth and depth were significantly higher than at day 0 and than in MenACWY recipients. Participants were mostly white British, with more females than males. The authors suggested clonal diversity may have been underestimated.

Sample time point, as interpreted from the label and publication: baseline before first vaccination. The vaccinee samples were drawn from two UK trials, COV001 and COV002, one of which was a single-blind randomized controlled phase 2/3 trial testing AZD1222 (ChAdOx1 nCoV-19) in healthy adults. Trial participant PBMC samples were collected at day 0 and day 28 after the second dose for TCRbeta chain sequencing. V and J are truncated by 4 bases and 1 base respectively, leaving an intervening sequence of 7 bases. CDR1 MNHEY and CDR2 SMNVEV are derived from the germline V gene (reference sequence). The cysteine opens and the phenylalanine closes a CDR3 of 13 amino acids. Of the read, only the CDR3 DNA is kept; its 39 bases are in frame from base 1. With regard to this clone: The antigen it recognizes is unknown. Per-nucleotide qualities are absent, and no much larger clonotype sits a single base away.

The CDR3 regions of human TCRbeta chains were analyzed by immunosequencing. The published analysis was carried out like this. TCRs in the repertoires were compared against a reference library of SARS-CoV-2-specific TCRs that had been generated with the MIRA antigen-specificity platform. Breadth meant the fraction of unique TCRs that were SARS-CoV-2-associated, whereas depth meant the fraction of total T cells that were SARS-CoV-2-associated. Using the MIRA data, each spike-specific TCR was assigned both to the spike region to which the TCR was reactive and to a CD4 or CD8 class. Log10-transformed breadth and depth values were compared by one-way ANOVA with Sidak's multiple comparisons tests. TCRdb provides this immuneACCESS table in a form limited to in-frame rearrangements. Some clones are lacking; in checked studies, under half of them reflect an unresolved V gene, and why the rest are absent is not known. V, J and clone size reflect that table, while D and trimming were determined from the DNA. This sample comprises under 130,000 clones, roughly 90% of them detected only once. The ten largest make up approximately 1.3% of the sample.

This TCR was recovered from an adult in good health. The chain couples TRBV27 to TRBJ1-1; the D gene is perhaps TRBD1, on 6 matching bases. The sequencing here drew on peripheral blood, taken on day 0 of AZD1222 vaccination. The CDR3 region: CASSWGQNTEAFF. The nucleotide sequence reads as follows: TGTGCCAGCAGTTGGGGACAGAACACTGAAGCTTTCTTT.